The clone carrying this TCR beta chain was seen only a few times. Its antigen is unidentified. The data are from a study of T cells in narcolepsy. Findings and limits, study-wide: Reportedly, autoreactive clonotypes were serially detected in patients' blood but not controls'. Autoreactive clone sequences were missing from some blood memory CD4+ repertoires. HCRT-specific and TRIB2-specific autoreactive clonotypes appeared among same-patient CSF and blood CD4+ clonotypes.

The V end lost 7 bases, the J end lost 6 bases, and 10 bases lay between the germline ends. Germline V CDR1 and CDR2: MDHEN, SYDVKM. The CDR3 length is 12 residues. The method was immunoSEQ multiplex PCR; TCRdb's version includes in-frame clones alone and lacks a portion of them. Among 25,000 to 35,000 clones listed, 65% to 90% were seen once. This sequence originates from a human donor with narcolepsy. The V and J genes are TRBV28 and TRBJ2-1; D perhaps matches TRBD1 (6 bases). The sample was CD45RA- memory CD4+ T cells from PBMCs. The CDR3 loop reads CASTRTVNEQFF. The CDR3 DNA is TGTGCCAGCACCCGGACAGTCAATGAGCAGTTCTTC.